Listed below are T cell receptor beta chains from one sample, sequenced in a study of blood T cell repertoires in COVID-19. The assay was immunoSEQ multiplex PCR, and TCRdb's table has in-frame clones only and misses some. The sample has over 60,000 clones; approximately 80% are singletons. Sequencing was carried out using peripheral blood. Receptor source: a man in his fifties with COVID-19, enrolled during active disease. CDR3s include the opening cysteine and the closing phenylalanine or tryptophan. D genes are given only for firm matches. Clone size is given for some rows only: seen once, a few or many times, or a class if the clone is expanded.

V gene: TRBV7-8
D gene: NA
CDR3 length: 15
J gene: TRBJ1-5
clone size: few
CDR3 DNA: TGTGCCAGCAGCAACAACAGGGAGTTGAGTCAGCCCCAGCATTTT
CDR3 protein: CASSNNRELSQPQHF

V gene: TRBV10-3
D gene: TRBD2
CDR3 length: 13
J gene: TRBJ2-1
clone size: NA
CDR3 DNA: TGTGCCATCAGTGAGACTAGCGGTAATGAGCAGTTCTTC
CDR3 protein: CAISETSGNEQFF

V gene: TRBV29-1
D gene: NA
CDR3 length: 15
J gene: TRBJ2-1
clone size: NA
CDR3 DNA: TGCAGCGTTGGGGGGCTAGCAGTGTCCTACAATGAGCAGTTCTTC
CDR3 protein: CSVGGLAVSYNEQFF

V gene: TRBV7-2
D gene: TRBD1
CDR3 length: 14
J gene: TRBJ2-7
clone size: NA
CDR3 DNA: TGTGCCAGCAGCCCGGGGACAGTATTCTACGAGCAGTACTTC
CDR3 protein: CASSPGTVFYEQYF

V gene: TRBV4-1
D gene: TRBD2
CDR3 length: 15
J gene: TRBJ2-5
clone size: NA
CDR3 DNA: TGCGCCAGCAGCCAAGCGGGAGGGTCCCAAGAGACCCAGTACTTC
CDR3 protein: CASSQAGGSQETQYF

V gene: TRBV6-1
D gene: TRBD1
CDR3 length: 14
J gene: TRBJ1-6
clone size: NA
CDR3 DNA: TGTGCCAGCAGTGATACAGGGGGCGGTTCACCCCTCCACTTT
CDR3 protein: CASSDTGGGSPLHF

V gene: TRBV24-1
D gene: NA
CDR3 length: 13
J gene: TRBJ2-3
clone size: NA
CDR3 DNA: TGTGCCACCAGTGTTGGGGCCACAGATACGCAGTATTTT
CDR3 protein: CATSVGATDTQYF

V gene: TRBV5-1
D gene: NA
CDR3 length: 14
J gene: TRBJ2-2
clone size: NA
CDR3 DNA: TGCGCCAGCAGCTTGAATACGAACACCGGGGAGCTGTTTTTT
CDR3 protein: CASSLNTNTGELFF

V gene: TRBV3-1/TRBV3-2
D gene: NA
CDR3 length: 16
J gene: TRBJ1-5
clone size: medium-sized
CDR3 DNA: TGTGCCAGCAGCCAAGATCCTGGACTGAACAATCAGCCCCAGCATTTT
CDR3 protein: CASSQDPGLNNQPQHF

V gene: TRBV5-5
D gene: TRBD2
CDR3 length: 15
J gene: TRBJ2-7
clone size: NA
CDR3 DNA: TGTGCCAGCAGCTTGACGGGACTAGCGGATTACGAGCAGTACTTC
CDR3 protein: CASSLTGLADYEQYF

V gene: TRBV29-1
D gene: NA
CDR3 length: 11
J gene: TRBJ2-3
clone size: NA
CDR3 DNA: TGCAGCGCCATGGCCCCAGATACGCAGTATTTT
CDR3 protein: CSAMAPDTQYF

V gene: TRBV2
D gene: TRBD1
CDR3 length: 13
J gene: TRBJ2-7
clone size: few
CDR3 DNA: TGTGCCAGCTCTCGACAGGGGGCGCGGGAGCAGTACTTC
CDR3 protein: CASSRQGAREQYF

V gene: TRBV6-5
D gene: TRBD1
CDR3 length: 15
J gene: TRBJ2-3
clone size: NA
CDR3 DNA: TGTGCCAGCAGTTGGAGGACAGGGGGTCCAGATACGCAGTATTTT
CDR3 protein: CASSWRTGGPDTQYF

V gene: TRBV27
D gene: NA
CDR3 length: 10
J gene: TRBJ2-7
clone size: NA
CDR3 DNA: TGTGCCAGCAGTTTGCGAGAGCAGTACTTC
CDR3 protein: CASSLREQYF

V gene: TRBV29-1
D gene: TRBD1
CDR3 length: 12
J gene: TRBJ1-4
clone size: NA
CDR3 DNA: TGCAGCGTTGTGACAGGGTATGAAAAACTGTTTTTT
CDR3 protein: CSVVTGYEKLFF

V gene: TRBV3-1/TRBV3-2
D gene: NA
CDR3 length: 14
J gene: TRBJ2-5
clone size: NA
CDR3 DNA: TGTGCCAGCAGCCAAGATCCGGGGAAGGGGACCCAGTACTTC
CDR3 protein: CASSQDPGKGTQYF